Sequencing of this T cell receptor (beta chain) was carried out in a study of blood T cells in healthy people across ages (dated by TCRdb to the mid-2010s). With regard to the full study: Template switching captured roughly one uniquely barcoded TCR beta cDNA molecule per two T cells in model experiments. The study measured age-related changes in TCR beta repertoire diversity using deep sequencing normalized with unique cDNA molecular identifiers. The donors were divided into four age groups: young (average roughly 15 years), middle-aged (about 40), aged (about 60) and long-lived (about 80). The study analyzed two additional independent replicas of 1 million unique cDNA reads from the same blood draw for two donors, one aged 18 to 29 and one aged 80 or older.

The 40 or so donors, aged roughly 6 to 90 years, were systemically healthy Caucasian individuals from Russia. Each donor gave 8 to 10 milliliters of peripheral blood, drawn into EDTA-treated Vacutainer tubes. Ficoll-Paque density-gradient centrifugation was used to isolate PBMCs, with at least 6.5 million per sample. Trizol reagent was used to extract total RNA from the PBMCs, yielding at least 6 micrograms per sample. The percentages of naive CD45RAhigh/CD27high T cells were determined by flow cytometry on a PBMC aliquot from every donor. Library preparation used 5' RACE. The data were produced on an Illumina HiSeq 2500. A second PCR of about 7 to 12 cycles was run with a J-beta primer mix and a sample-barcoded 5' primer. A unique molecular identifier was introduced onto each TCR beta cDNA molecule by a template-switch 5' adaptor carrying 12 random nucleotides. Each sample yielded at least 3 million CDR3-containing paired-end reads. The Mint cDNA synthesis kit, primed by a TRBC-specific oligonucleotide, was used to synthesize first-strand cDNA from all RNA. After uracil-DNA glycosylase treatment, a first 18-cycle PCR used universal primers M1SS and BC2_uni_R on all cDNA. In the authors' own workflow: Each sample was normalized by randomly selecting 1 million high-quality reads, each carrying a distinct molecular identifier. Instead of being binned into consensus sequences, reads that shared molecular identifiers were thrown out. CDR3 identification, clonotype clustering and error correction used MiTCR with a Q25 quality threshold and the strictest error-elimination algorithm. A nonparametric unseen species model using Euler transformation provided a lower-bound estimate of total TCR beta diversity. TCRdb ran its own pipeline on the public reads, namely fastp trimming at Q25 and MiXCR clone calling, and kept in-frame beta chains. Under each unique CDR3 protein, matching rows form one entry showing the most common genes and DNA. TCRdb, not the authors, supplied the V and J calls. For this sample the table gives over 450,000 distinct CDR3 sequences, of which around 24% were detected only once. The ten largest clones take up just under 9% of the sample.

Broad study findings and their caveats: There was a strong correlation between observed TCR beta diversity and the percentage of naive T cells measured by flow cytometry. Estimates of total diversity from one million sequenced T cells were regarded as lower bounds and underestimates. Observed TCR beta diversity per million T cells fell roughly linearly with age, and a significant reduction was already apparent by age roughly 40. Conclusive comparison of naive and antigen-experienced compartments was prevented by the profiling of bulk unsorted PBMCs. Compared with the aged group, the long-lived group had more naive CD4+ T cells, fewer expanded clones and increased TCR diversity, a pattern suggesting age selection. Donor CMV infection status was unknown, potentially confounding age-related changes in expanded clonotypes.

The CDR3 measures 15 amino acids from cysteine to phenylalanine. Only the CDR3 part of the read is kept: 45 bases, read in frame from the first base. A distance of 16 bases separates the germline ends of V and J, which lose 4 bases and 4 bases respectively. Sequences MNHNY (CDR1) and SVGAGI (CDR2) are obtained from the germline V gene (reference sequence). About this clonotype: What antigen it recognizes has not been identified. Base qualities were left out, and no much larger clone turns up one base away.

The sample was also reused in another study, on T cells of mothers and their children. That second publication adds: Nine systemically healthy Caucasian individuals served as donors, namely three mothers together with their six children. cDNA synthesis consumed the entire amount of extracted RNA, loaded at approximately 1.4 ug RNA in each 15 ul reaction. In the second PCR, the M1S primer introduced both the sample barcodes and 2-4 random nucleotides. Over 9.5 million TCR beta CDR3 reads were obtained for each mother, and about 3 million reads were obtained for each child. Thymic selection shapes the output of TCR recombination in a similar way in related and unrelated pairs, and inherited differences have a minor effect. Related mother-child pairs always showed normalized repertoire overlap that was slightly higher than in unrelated mother-child pairs, though the difference was never significant. With a sensitivity of approximately 92 clones per million clonotypes, no persistent microchimeric T cell clones were detected. To look for features that set related mother-child pairs apart from unrelated individuals, the researchers ran deep NGS to compare the TCR beta repertoires of mothers and children. Mothers averaged about 40 +/- 4 years of age and children averaged around 10 +/- 4 years. After adapters were ligated using NEBNext reagents, the libraries underwent 100+100 nt paired-end sequencing on an Illumina HiSeq 2000. To prevent cross-contamination, the mother and child libraries were prepared a month apart and were sequenced in separate runs. Each donor had between about 450,000 and 2,200,000 distinct TCR beta clonotypes identified. Naive TCR beta clonotypes were estimated from low-frequency clonotypes matched to each donor's FACS-determined naive share, without sorting.

Sequenced: blood. The receptor was derived from a boy aged 5 to 17 in good health. The receptor chain draws on TRBV6-6 and TRBJ1-2; TRBD1 is perhaps the D gene, given 6 matching bases. The CDR3 region: CASSSDRLVVYGYTF. The sequence in DNA is TGTGCCAGCAGTTCCGACAGGTTGGTCGTCTATGGCTACACCTTC.